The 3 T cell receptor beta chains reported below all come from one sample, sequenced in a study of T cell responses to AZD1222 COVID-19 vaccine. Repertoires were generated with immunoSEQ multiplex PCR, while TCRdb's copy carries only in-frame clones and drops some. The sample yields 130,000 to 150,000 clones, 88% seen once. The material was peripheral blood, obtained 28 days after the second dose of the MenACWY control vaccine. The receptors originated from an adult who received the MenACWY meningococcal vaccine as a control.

The CDR3 protein is CAWSLSGTTTPPQHF. The CDR3 DNA reads as TGTGCCTGGAGTCTCTCCGGGACCACCACACCGCCCCAGCATTTT. The chain is built from TRBV30 and TRBJ1-5; perhaps TRBD1 as D (5 bases). CDR3 length: 15 amino acids. V dropped 2 bases and J dropped 9 bases, with 20 bases sitting between them. CDR1 GTSNPN and CDR2 SVGIG come from the germline V gene (reference sequence).

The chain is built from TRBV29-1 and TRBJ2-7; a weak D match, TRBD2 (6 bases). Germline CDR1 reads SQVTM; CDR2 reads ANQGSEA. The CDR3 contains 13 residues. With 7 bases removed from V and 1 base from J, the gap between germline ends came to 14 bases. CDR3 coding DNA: TGCAGCGGTGCGGGACTGGATTCCTACGAGCAGTACTTC. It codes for CSGAGLDSYEQYF.

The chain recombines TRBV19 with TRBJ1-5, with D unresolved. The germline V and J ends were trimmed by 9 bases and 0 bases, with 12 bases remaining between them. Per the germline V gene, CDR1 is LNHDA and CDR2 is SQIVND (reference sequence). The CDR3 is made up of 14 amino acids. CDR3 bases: TGTGCCAGCCGGACGGTCTATAGCAATCAGCCCCAGCATTTT. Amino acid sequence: CASRTVYSNQPQHF.